This entry features one T cell receptor (beta chain) sequence. In this sample, this clone turned up once. Its antigen target is currently unknown. No base-level quality is on record; no much larger clone is a single base apart. This sample was taken from a study of pediatric ulcerative colitis (dated by TCRdb to the late 2010s). Regarding the research as a whole: Pancolitis was present in several ulcerative colitis patients and left-sided colitis in two, and histology consistent with ulcerative colitis was found in all of these patients. Nine newly diagnosed, treatment-naive pediatric ulcerative colitis patients and a few non-IBD control children each provided paired blood and rectal samples. By Pediatric Ulcerative Colitis Activity Index, two patients had mild disease, several had moderate disease and three had acute severe colitis.

Through the immunoSEQ TRB Survey service, multiplex V and J primers were used to amplify rearranged CDR3 beta regions from genomic DNA. To keep sequencing depth equal across samples, survey-level depth of up to 500,000 reads per sample was applied. Libraries were purified and pooled, and sequencing was performed on Illumina technology. The original pipeline was this. Productive clonality, sample overlap, pairwise scatters, CDR3 beta length, V/D/J gene usage and productiveness were all assessed with the immunoSEQ online tools. Calculated diversity was defined as the number of unique rearrangements divided by total templates, multiplied by 100, and Shannon and Simpson indices were computed as well. Z-score normalized data were analyzed by principal component analysis with the R prcomp function and the ggbiplot package. Morisita's index was used to quantify blood-rectal clonal overlap within each subject. Drawn from immuneACCESS, this table holds only the in-frame rearrangements with V and J called that TCRdb kept. Clones are partly lost; checked studies trace under half to an unresolved V gene and leave the rest unexplained. D and trimming were read from the DNA, whereas the V and J calls and clone size are those reported in that table. This sample is represented by 35,000 or so clones; approximately 73% of them were singletons. The biggest ten clones account for 0.65% to 0.75% of the sample.

The germline V gene sets CDR1 to MNHNS and CDR2 to SASEGT. V is trimmed back by 5 bases and J by 7 bases, and the junction contains 11 bases that no gene match accounts for. The CDR3 measures 15 amino acids from cysteine to phenylalanine. Only the CDR3 part of the read is kept: 45 bases, read in frame from the first base. The paper as a whole reports these results and caveats: T cells from blood may have been included in the rectal pinch biopsies, particularly in patients with overt colitis. For technical reasons, substantially fewer templates were yielded by the blood samples of two patients, and these blood samples were excluded from blood-rectal overlap analysis. Controls, mild-moderate and acute severe colitis patients were separated by rectal repertoire features, and reduced rectal diversity due to clonal expansions was observed in acute severe colitis. The healthy control group was small, with only a few individuals. A couple of rectal CDR3 clonotypes were found in every ulcerative colitis patient but in no control. Significantly higher autologous blood-rectal clonal overlap was found in ulcerative colitis patients than in controls, which suggested increased T cell trafficking to inflamed tissue. Because the repertoires came from total lymphocyte DNA, rare subsets such as regulatory T cells may have patterns that are not reflected.

During colonoscopy, one to two pinch biopsies were obtained from the rectum for research. Before the diagnostic colonoscopy, none of the ulcerative colitis patients had been given immunosuppressive medication. Before DNA isolation, rectal biopsies were subjected to proteinase K digestion. The Wizard kit (Promega) was used to extract genomic DNA from both blood and intestinal samples. The receptor comes from a boy between 10 and 17 years old with moderate ulcerative colitis. The chain is assembled from TRBV6-1 and TRBJ2-1, with 7 central nucleotides matching TRBD2. Sequencing was performed on gut tissue. The CDR3 protein is CASSWWGGPGNEQFF. Here is the DNA: TGTGCCAGCAGTTGGTGGGGAGGGCCGGGGAATGAGCAGTTCTTC.